These 15 T cell receptor beta chains share one sample of origin, sequenced in a study of blood T cell repertoires in COVID-19. Sequencing was performed with immunoSEQ multiplex PCR; in TCRdb, only in-frame clones are kept and a portion is missing. The data hold around 400,000 clones, with about 88% observed a single time. The sequencing sample was made of PBMCs or T cells enriched from blood (not recorded which). Every receptor here comes from a woman aged 18-29 years who had been exposed to COVID-19.

The gene calls are TRBV11-2 and TRBJ1-6, with unresolved D. Germline V gives CDR1 SGHAT, CDR2 FQNNGV. The CDR3 length is 15 residues. V was pared by 3 bases and J by 4 bases, with 10 bases between. For the CDR3, the DNA is TGTGCCAGCAGCTTTGGAAGGCGGTATAATTCACCCCTCCACTTT. Residues: CASSFGRRYNSPLHF. Supplemented by reference TRBV11-2 and TRBJ1-6, the full variable domain reads EAGVAQSPRYKIIEKRQSVAFWCNPISGHATLYWYQQILGQGPKLLIQFQNNGVVDDSQLPKDRFSAERLKGVDSTLKIQPAKLEDSAVYLCASSFGRRYNSPLHFGNGTRLTVT.

This chain links TRBV7-9 with TRBJ1-1; perhaps TRBD1 as D (5 bases). The germline gives CDR1 SEHNR, CDR2 FQNEAQ (reference sequence). This CDR3 contains 13 residues. V gave up 7 bases and J gave up 0 bases, with 9 bases separating them. The CDR3 is CASIGVMNTEAFF. CDR3 DNA sequence: TGTGCCAGCATAGGGGTTATGAACACTGAAGCTTTCTTT.

The CDR3 nucleotides read TGTGCCAGCAGCTTATGGGGCAGGGGGTCGAACACCGGGGAGCTGTTTTTT. Protein product: CASSLWGRGSNTGELFF. The chain carries TRBV7-9 and TRBJ2-2; TRBD1 aligns across 7 bases. V shed 2 bases, J shed 0 bases, and the junction held 6 bases outside the gene matches. Germline CDR1 is SEHNR and CDR2 is FQNEAQ (reference sequence). CDR3 length equals 17 residues.

The CDR3 sequence: CASSSAPGALHF. The DNA for the CDR3 is TGTGCCAGCAGCTCAGCCCCCGGGGCCCTCCACTTT. The V and J genes are TRBV6-5 and TRBJ1-6; D remains ambiguous. Trimming took 6 bases from V and 14 from J, leaving 14 bases between them. The CDR3 runs to 12 residues. The germline gives CDR1 MNHEY, CDR2 SVGAGI.

The CDR3 DNA reads as TGTGCCACCAGCAGAGATCGCGCAGATACGCAGTATTTT. Translating it yields CATSRDRADTQYF. The chain carries TRBV15 and TRBJ2-3; D uncertain. The CDR3 covers 13 residues. The germline gives CDR1 LNHNV, CDR2 YYDKDF (reference sequence). Trimming shortened V by 0 bases and J by 4 bases, and 5 bases separated the two germline ends.

The chain joins TRBV3-1 (or the pseudogene TRBV3-2) to TRBJ1-3; 9 bases are a match to TRBD1. The CDR3 covers 16 residues. The germline V gene encodes CDR1 LGHDT and CDR2 YNNKEL (reference sequence). V was clipped by 3 bases and J by 0 bases; unmatched bases: 3. DNA for the CDR3: TGTGCCAGCAGCCAGGCGGGACAGGGCTCTGGAAACACCATATATTTT. Its protein is CASSQAGQGSGNTIYF.

This chain links TRBV7-8 with TRBJ2-1; 10 bases fit TRBD2. Germline CDR1 and CDR2: SGHVS and FQNEAQ. This CDR3 is 15 amino acids long. The V and J ends lost 3 bases and 6 bases, in that order; junction bases with no gene match: 5. CDR3 region: CASSFPGLASNEQFF. CDR3 sequence (DNA): TGTGCCAGCAGCTTTCCGGGACTAGCGAGCAATGAGCAGTTCTTC.

The gene calls are TRBV5-1 and TRBJ1-1; no clear D gene. The germline V gene encodes CDR1 SGHRS and CDR2 YFSETQ. V lost 3 bases and J 1 base, leaving 7 bases between the germline ends. This CDR3 contains 13 residues. The CDR3 region is CASSWAENTEAFF. The CDR3 coding sequence is TGCGCCAGCAGCTGGGCAGAGAACACTGAAGCTTTCTTT.

The chain carries TRBV7-9 and TRBJ2-1; D might be TRBD1 (6 bases). Between the trimmed V and J ends, which lost 5 bases and 0 bases, there was a span of 14 bases. The CDR3 covers 16 residues. Looked up from germline, CDR1 is SEHNR and CDR2 is FQNEAQ (reference sequence). Here the CDR3 DNA reads TGTGCCAGCAGCCTCAGCGGACAGAGCTCCTACAATGAGCAGTTCTTC. Translating it yields CASSLSGQSSYNEQFF.

The J gene is TRBJ2-1, the V gene TRBV5-1, with TRBD1 identical over 7 bases. CDR3 length: 15 residues. CDR1 and CDR2 (germline): SGHRS, YFSETQ. Unmatched junction bases numbered 5, after V lost 2 bases and J lost 3 bases. CDR3 DNA: TGCGCCAGCAGCTTCCGGGACAGTGTCTACAATGAGCAGTTCTTC. Translating gives CASSFRDSVYNEQFF.

The chain employs TRBV28 and TRBJ1-1; 10 positions agree with TRBD1. The CDR3 runs to 13 residues. Germline V gene lookup returns CDR1 MDHEN and CDR2 SYDVKM. V was clipped by 6 bases and J by 7 bases; unmatched bases: 5. The CDR3 loop reads CASRGQGPFEAFF. For the CDR3, the DNA is TGTGCCAGCAGGGGACAGGGGCCCTTTGAAGCTTTCTTT.

This chain joins TRBV7-6 and TRBJ2-1; 8 positions match TRBD1. Germline assignment: CDR1 SGHVS and CDR2 FNYEAQ. This CDR3 contains 17 residues. Losses at the gene ends were 3 bases for V and 4 bases for J; bases not matched to a gene: 11. The CDR3 is CASSLGLDRGGYNEQFF. The CDR3 coding sequence is TGTGCCAGCAGCTTGGGGCTAGACAGGGGCGGGTACAATGAGCAGTTCTTC.

The chain uses TRBV28 and TRBJ2-7; a weak D match, TRBD2 (5 bases). In germline, CDR1 is MDHEN, CDR2 SYDVKM. The CDR3 consists of 17 residues. With 2 bases removed from V and 5 bases from J, the gap between germline ends came to 22 bases. The CDR3 nucleotides read TGTGCCAGCAGTTTAATATATTCCACCTCTAGCTTCAACGAGCAGTACTTC. Its translation: CASSLIYSTSSFNEQYF.

The V call is TRBV9, the J call TRBJ2-1; 8 positions agree with TRBD1. The CDR3 is 15 amino acids. The germline V gene encodes CDR1 SGDLS and CDR2 YYNGEE. The junction had 7 bases not matched to a gene; V was cut back by 3 bases and J by 5 bases. The CDR3 loop reads CASSAGDRLNNEQFF. CDR3 DNA: TGTGCCAGCAGCGCCGGGGACAGGTTAAACAATGAGCAGTTCTTC. Combining the CDR3 with reference TRBV9 and TRBJ2-1 gives the whole variable domain DSGVTQTPKHLITATGQRVTLRCSPRSGDLSVYWYQQSLDQGLQFLIQYYNGEERAKGNILERFSAQQFPDLHSELNLSSLELGDSALYFCASSAGDRLNNEQFFGPGTRLTVL.

This sequence joins TRBV24-1 and TRBJ2-5, with 8 bases matching TRBD2. The CDR3 covers 18 residues. The germline gives CDR1 KGHDR, CDR2 SFDVKD. V trimming: 4 bases; J trimming: 5 bases; junction bases outside the gene matches: 17. DNA of the CDR3: TGTGCCACCAGTGACCCATCCCGCGGTGGGACTAGGGGGGAGACCCAGTACTTC. As protein: CATSDPSRGGTRGETQYF.